Presented here are 31 T cell receptor beta chains from one specimen sequenced in a study of human T cells and chemical hapten exposure. TCRdb reprocessed the RACE reads with MiXCR, giving one entry per CDR3 protein. Among some 120,000 distinct CDR3 sequences, approximately 10% were seen once, and the ten largest hold roughly 1.6%. Specified time point: healthy volunteer bleed at 2 weeks. Unfractionated whole blood yielded total RNA. The sample taken for sequencing was whole blood. Receptor source: a male donor in good health. Some clones in this sample may be carry-over from other donors' samples.

The gene calls are TRBV6-5 and TRBJ2-3, with D possibly matching TRBD1 (5 bases). Germline CDR1 MNHEY, CDR2 SVGAGI. Trimming removed 2 bases from V and 0 bases from J, with 15 bases in between. The CDR3 is made up of 17 amino acids. The CDR3 DNA reads TGTGCCAGCAGTTACGAGAGACAGTATTCTAGCACAGATACGCAGTATTTT. As protein: CASSYERQYSSTDTQYF.

This clonotype has at least ten counts. The rearrangement joins TRBV10-2 to TRBJ1-2, with D unresolved. Trimming shortened V by 0 bases and J by 4 bases, and 12 bases separated the two germline ends. Germline V CDR1 and CDR2: WSHSY, SAAADI. The CDR3 covers 15 residues. The CDR3 region is CASSESFSRSYGYTF. The CDR3 region has the DNA TGCGCCAGCAGTGAGTCGTTTTCCCGCAGCTATGGCTACACCTTC.

This clonotype was found a few times. The V call is TRBV20-1, the J call TRBJ1-1; D is unresolved. Germline V lookup: CDR1 DFQATT, CDR2 SNEGSKA (reference sequence). The length of the CDR3 is 13 residues. V dropped 7 bases and J dropped 5 bases, with 17 bases sitting between them. CDR3 protein: CSVISQSGTEAFF. The DNA of the CDR3 is TGCAGTGTCATCTCTCAGTCGGGGACTGAAGCTTTCTTT.

In its sample, this clonotype was seen many times. The J gene is TRBJ1-4, the V gene TRBV4-3; the D is unclear. The germline gives CDR1 LGHNA, CDR2 YSLEER. V was pared by 0 bases and J by 8 bases, with 7 bases between. The CDR3 contains 13 residues. CDR3 protein: CASSQDGREKLFF. CDR3 coding DNA: TGCGCCAGCAGCCAAGACGGGCGAGAAAAACTGTTTTTT.

The chain couples TRBV5-4 to TRBJ1-1; maybe TRBD1 (6 bases). The CDR3 is made up of 14 amino acids. Trimming shortened V by 4 bases and J by 2 bases, and 12 bases separated the two germline ends. Germline values: CDR1 SGHNT, CDR2 YYREEE (reference sequence). The CDR3 spells CASSRPGQNTEAFF. CDR3 bases: TGTGCCAGCAGCCGCCCGGGACAAAACACTGAAGCTTTCTTT.

This clonotype was seen only a few times. This chain connects TRBV10-2 to TRBJ2-7; D remains ambiguous. The V and J ends lost 4 bases and 0 bases respectively, with 7 bases between them. The CDR3 runs 13 residues. The germline V gene encodes CDR1 WSHSY and CDR2 SAAADI. The CDR3 nucleotides are TGCGCCAGCAGTGTTGATGGCTCCTACGAGCAGTACTTC. Its protein is CASSVDGSYEQYF.

This clonotype has just a few counts. The rearrangement joins TRBV5-5 to TRBJ2-7; D is tentatively TRBD1 or TRBD2 (5 bases each). CDR1 is SGHKS, CDR2 YYEKEE, per germline (reference sequence). The germline V and J ends were trimmed by 0 bases and 2 bases, with 12 bases remaining between them. The CDR3 spans 15 residues. This CDR3 is CASSLVAGTTYEQYF. For the CDR3, the DNA is TGTGCCAGCAGCTTGGTGGCCGGGACCACCTACGAGCAGTACTTC.

This clonotype was found a few times. The chain carries TRBV9 and TRBJ2-5; TRBD2 agrees at 10 bases. Looked up from germline, CDR1 is SGDLS and CDR2 is YYNGEE. The V segment lost 1 base and the J segment 1 base; nucleotides outside the gene matches: 4. The CDR3 consists of 16 residues. The chain's CDR3 is CASSVSAGGLQETQYF. The CDR3 DNA reads TGTGCCAGCAGCGTATCAGCGGGAGGGCTCCAAGAGACCCAGTACTTC.

Only a few counts were recorded for this clonotype. This sequence joins TRBV15 and TRBJ2-5; D perhaps matches TRBD1 (6 bases). Germline assignment: CDR1 LNHNV and CDR2 YYDKDF (reference sequence). The CDR3 totals 17 residues. V shed 0 bases and J shed 2 bases, with 16 bases lying between them. CDR3 region: CATSRDTRTGRQETQYF. The CDR3 bases are TGTGCCACCAGCAGAGATACCCGAACAGGGCGTCAAGAGACCCAGTACTTC.

CDR3 loop: CASSQSASGSSGEQFF. For the CDR3, the DNA is TGTGCCAGCAGCCAAAGCGCTAGCGGGAGTTCAGGGGAGCAGTTCTTC. The rearrangement links TRBV3-1 to TRBJ2-1; 10 positions match TRBD2. The trim removed 2 bases at V and 10 bases at J, leaving 11 bases unmatched. There are 16 residues in the CDR3. Per germline, CDR1 LGHDT and CDR2 YNNKEL (reference sequence).

This clonotype was recorded a few times. V usage is TRBV11-3 and J usage is TRBJ2-3, with 7 bases fitting TRBD1. This CDR3 spans 16 amino acids. Losses at the gene ends were 1 base for V and 2 bases for J; bases not matched to a gene: 6. The germline CDR1 and CDR2 sequences are SGHNT and YENEEA. The CDR3 DNA follows: TGTGCCAGCAGCTTAGGTAGGGGGCCATACACAGATACGCAGTATTTT. Translating gives CASSLGRGPYTDTQYF.

This clonotype has a handful of counts. The V and J genes are TRBV7-2 and TRBJ1-1, with a possible D match to TRBD1 (6 bases). There are 14 residues in the CDR3. Trimming removed 2 bases at V and 8 bases at J, with 15 bases between. Per germline, CDR1 SGHTA and CDR2 FQGNSA. The CDR3 coding sequence is TGTGCCAGCAGCTTAACCCCGGACAGATCAGAAGCTTTCTTT. Encoded protein: CASSLTPDRSEAFF. Supplemented by reference TRBV7-2 and TRBJ1-1, the full variable domain reads GAGVSQSPSNKVTEKGKDVELRCDPISGHTALYWYRQSLGQGLEFLIYFQGNSAPDKSGLPSDRFSAERTGGSVSTLTIQRTQQEDSAVYLCASSLTPDRSEAFFGQGTRLTVV.

A few counts support this clonotype. This chain joins TRBV11-2 and TRBJ2-2; D is possibly TRBD2 (5 bases). Germline loops: CDR1 SGHAT, CDR2 FQNNGV. The CDR3 covers 18 residues. V was shortened by 0 bases and J by 0 bases, with 14 bases between the two germline ends. DNA of the CDR3: TGTGCCAGCAGCTTAGATATAGCGCAAACCACGAACACCGGGGAGCTGTTTTTT. This gives the protein CASSLDIAQTTNTGELFF.

This clonotype has at least ten counts. The CDR3 bases are TGTGCCAGCAGCCCAGACATGGGACTTCTCAATGAGCAGTTCTTC. This gives the protein CASSPDMGLLNEQFF. This rearrangement joins TRBV7-9 to TRBJ2-1, with D tentatively TRBD2 (6 bases). This CDR3 comprises 15 residues. CDR1 and CDR2 (germline): SEHNR, FQNEAQ (reference sequence). The germline V and J ends were trimmed by 5 bases and 6 bases, with 17 bases remaining between them.

This clonotype was counted between two and nine times. The CDR3 loop is CASSLRRLAGANEQFF. The DNA of the CDR3 is TGTGCCAGCAGCCTCCGCAGACTAGCGGGGGCCAATGAGCAGTTCTTC. The chain joins TRBV7-9 to TRBJ2-1, with 12 bases lining up with TRBD2. This CDR3 has 16 residues. Germline trimming cut 5 bases from V and 6 bases from J; bases unmatched to any gene: 8. Germline V lookup: CDR1 SEHNR, CDR2 FQNEAQ (reference sequence).

This clonotype was found many times. The chain couples TRBV29-1 to TRBJ2-1; TRBD2 aligns across 8 bases. This CDR3 comprises 14 residues. Germline V gene sequence: CDR1 SQVTM, CDR2 ANQGSEA. V trimming: 0 bases; J trimming: 3 bases; junction bases outside the gene matches: 1. In nucleotides, the CDR3 is TGCAGCGTTGAAGAACTAGCGGTCTACAATGAGCAGTTCTTC. Translation: CSVEELAVYNEQFF.

This clonotype came up many times. The chain joins TRBV6-6 to TRBJ1-1, with a weak D call TRBD1 (6 bases). V lost 6 bases and J lost 1, with 9 bases in between. Germline V CDR1 and CDR2: MNHNY, SVGAGI (reference sequence). CDR3 length equals 13 residues. The CDR3 coding sequence is TGTGCCAGCAGCAGGACAGAGAACACTGAAGCTTTCTTT. This gives the protein CASSRTENTEAFF.

The J gene is TRBJ2-7, the V gene TRBV19; tentative D call: TRBD1 (5 bases). Germline assignment: CDR1 LNHDA and CDR2 SQIVND (reference sequence). The V gene lost 0 bases and the J gene lost 4 bases, with 13 bases spanning the gap. CDR3 length equals 15 residues. CDR3 protein: CASSIDAAGAYEQYF. DNA for the CDR3: TGTGCCAGTAGTATAGATGCGGCTGGGGCGTACGAGCAGTACTTC.

The rearrangement links TRBV20-1 to TRBJ2-3; the match to TRBD2 covers 12 bases. CDR3 size: 15 residues. V shed 5 bases and J 2 bases; nucleotides not matched to a gene: 5. Germline V gene data show CDR1 as DFQATT and CDR2 as SNEGSKA (reference sequence). The CDR3 nucleotides are TGCAGTGCTTGCGGACTAGCGGGATCCACAGATACGCAGTATTTT. This gives the protein CSACGLAGSTDTQYF.

This clonotype was detected a few times. The chain joins TRBV12-3 or TRBV12-4 to TRBJ1-6; D is unclear. Trimming pared 3 bases from V and 6 bases from J, leaving 15 bases between. This CDR3 comprises 16 residues. CDR3: CASSFRGWGGNSPLHF. Here the CDR3 DNA reads TGTGCCAGCAGTTTCCGCGGCTGGGGAGGTAATTCACCCCTCCACTTT.

This clonotype occurred many times. The rearrangement joins TRBV12-3 or TRBV12-4 to TRBJ2-7; a possible D gene is TRBD1 (6 bases). V lost 4 bases and J 6 bases, leaving 16 bases between the germline ends. This CDR3 contains 14 residues. The CDR3 nucleotides read TGTGCCAGCAGTTCCGCGGACAGCCAGGTCGAGCAGTACTTC. Protein product: CASSSADSQVEQYF.

The chain uses TRBV5-1 and TRBJ2-3, with D perhaps matching TRBD2 (5 bases). V dropped 0 bases and J dropped 1 base, with 12 bases sitting between them. Per germline, CDR1 SGHRS and CDR2 YFSETQ. The CDR3 runs to 16 residues. CDR3 loop: CASSLGGGGRTDTQYF. Written as DNA, the CDR3 is TGCGCCAGCAGCTTGGGAGGCGGAGGACGCACAGATACGCAGTATTTT.

V and J are TRBV14 and TRBJ2-1; no firm D call. With 4 bases removed from V and 4 bases from J, the gap between germline ends came to 11 bases. CDR3 size: 14 residues. Germline values: CDR1 SGHDN, CDR2 FVKESK. CDR3 in amino acids: CASSPRLGYNEQFF. CDR3 bases: TGTGCCAGCAGCCCGCGTCTTGGGTACAATGAGCAGTTCTTC.

The V gene is TRBV30, the J gene TRBJ1-5; 9 nucleotides agree with TRBD1. Germline V gives CDR1 GTSNPN, CDR2 SVGIG (reference sequence). J was trimmed by 7 bases and V by 5 bases; bases with no gene match: 6. The CDR3 loop spans 13 amino acids. The CDR3 reads CAWDTGGSQPQHF. DNA of the CDR3: TGTGCCTGGGATACAGGGGGCAGCCAGCCCCAGCATTTT.

V gene TRBV7-6 combines with J gene TRBJ2-1; D is perhaps TRBD1 (6 bases). The germline V and J ends were trimmed by 2 bases and 3 bases, with 11 bases remaining between them. Germline V gives CDR1 SGHVS, CDR2 FNYEAQ. This CDR3 comprises 15 residues. CDR3: CASSLPRGLYNEQFF. The DNA for the CDR3 is TGTGCCAGCAGCTTACCCAGGGGCCTCTACAATGAGCAGTTCTTC.

This sequence joins TRBV4-1 and TRBJ2-7; TRBD2 agrees at 10 bases. CDR1 MGHRA and CDR2 YSYEKL come from the germline V gene. The CDR3 extends over 15 amino acids. The junction had 7 bases not matched to a gene; V was cut back by 4 bases and J by 4 bases. In DNA, the CDR3 is TGCGCCAGCAGCCTACCTAGCGGGAGTACTTACGAGCAGTACTTC. Encoded protein: CASSLPSGSTYEQYF.

V usage is TRBV7-8 and J usage is TRBJ2-5; 7 bases align to TRBD2. This CDR3 is 14 amino acids long. The V segment lost 3 bases and the J segment 3 bases; nucleotides outside the gene matches: 4. Looked up from germline, CDR1 is SGHVS and CDR2 is FQNEAQ. The CDR3 loop reads CASSFSAGEETQYF. The CDR3 coding sequence is TGTGCCAGCAGCTTCAGCGCGGGGGAAGAGACCCAGTACTTC.

Of note for this clonotype: Just one base apart from a much larger clone, this may be a read error. This chain links TRBV12-3 or TRBV12-4 with TRBJ1-2, with D possibly being TRBD1 (5 bases). The CDR3 sequence is 13 residues long. In DNA form, the CDR3 reads TGTGTCAGCAGTTTTGGGGGGAACTATGGCTACACCTTC. This codes for CVSSFGGNYGYTF.

This clonotype was counted between two and nine times. CDR3 nucleotide sequence: TGTGCCAGCAGCTTGGAACGAGGGGCGAACACCGGGGAGCTGTTTTTT. Encoded protein: CASSLERGANTGELFF. The rearrangement joins TRBV5-4 to TRBJ2-2; D may match TRBD1 or TRBD2 (5 bases each). Germline V gives CDR1 SGHNT, CDR2 YYREEE (reference sequence). The CDR3 contains 16 residues. V lost 0 bases and J lost 0, with 9 bases in between. Drawing the rest from reference TRBV5-4 and TRBJ2-2, the complete variable domain is ETGVTQSPTHLIKTRGQQVTLRCSSQSGHNTVSWYQQALGQGPQFIFQYYREEENGRGNFPPRFSGLQFPNYSSELNVNALELDDSALYLCASSLERGANTGELFFGEGSRLTVL.

The J gene is TRBJ1-1, the V gene TRBV6-4, with D perhaps TRBD1 (5 bases). V lost 4 bases and J lost 4, with 13 bases in between. The CDR3 contains 14 residues. Germline V gene data show CDR1 as MRHNA and CDR2 as SNTAGT. The CDR3 protein is CASSAGRGGTEAFF. The CDR3 DNA is TGTGCCAGCAGTGCTGGTAGGGGAGGCACTGAAGCTTTCTTT.

This clonotype was seen repeatedly, ten times or more. J is TRBJ1-2 and V is TRBV6-5; 8 bases align to TRBD1. V lost 2 bases, J lost 2 bases, and 1 base stayed unmatched. Germline-derived CDR1 and CDR2 are MNHEY and SVGAGI. The CDR3 has 14 amino acids. The DNA of the CDR3 is TGTGCCAGCAGTTACGGGGACAGGAACTATGGCTACACCTTC. Protein product: CASSYGDRNYGYTF.